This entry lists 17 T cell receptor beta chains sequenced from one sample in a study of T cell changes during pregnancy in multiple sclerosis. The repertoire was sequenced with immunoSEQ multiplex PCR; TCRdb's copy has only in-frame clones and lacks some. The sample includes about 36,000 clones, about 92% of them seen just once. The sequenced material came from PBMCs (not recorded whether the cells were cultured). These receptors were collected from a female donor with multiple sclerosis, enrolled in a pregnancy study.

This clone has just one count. The CDR3 coding sequence is TGTGCCTGGAGTGTACGAGCGGGGGCTTACAATGAGCAGTTCTTC. This gives the protein CAWSVRAGAYNEQFF. The rearrangement joins TRBV30 to TRBJ2-1; TRBD2 matches 8 bases. This CDR3 has 15 residues. The germline V gene encodes CDR1 GTSNPN and CDR2 SVGIG (reference sequence). After removal of 0 bases from V and 4 bases from J, the junction contained 5 bases not matched to a gene.

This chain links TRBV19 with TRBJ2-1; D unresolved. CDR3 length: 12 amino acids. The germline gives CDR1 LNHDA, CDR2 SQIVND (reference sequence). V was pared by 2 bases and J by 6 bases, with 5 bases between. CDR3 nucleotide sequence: TGTGCCAGTAGTATAAAGACCAATGAGCAGTTCTTC. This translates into CASSIKTNEQFF.

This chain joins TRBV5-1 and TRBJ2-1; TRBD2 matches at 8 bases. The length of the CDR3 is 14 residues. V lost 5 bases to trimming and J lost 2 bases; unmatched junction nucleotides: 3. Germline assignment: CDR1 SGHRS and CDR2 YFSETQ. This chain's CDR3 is CASRLAGPYNEQFF. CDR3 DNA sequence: TGCGCCAGCAGGTTAGCGGGGCCCTACAATGAGCAGTTCTTC. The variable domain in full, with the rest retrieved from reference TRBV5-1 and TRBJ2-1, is KAGVTQTPRYLIKTRGQQVTLSCSPISGHRSVSWYQQTPGQGLQFLFEYFSETQRNKGNFPGRFSGRQFSNSRSEMNVSTLELGDSALYLCASRLAGPYNEQFFGPGTRLTVL.

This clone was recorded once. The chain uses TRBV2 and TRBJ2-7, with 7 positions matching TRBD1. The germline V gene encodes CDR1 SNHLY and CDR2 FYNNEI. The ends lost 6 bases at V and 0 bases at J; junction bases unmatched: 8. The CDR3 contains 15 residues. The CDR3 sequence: CASSTGQVFSYEQYF. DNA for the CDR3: TGTGCCAGCAGCACCGGACAGGTCTTCTCCTACGAGCAGTACTTC.

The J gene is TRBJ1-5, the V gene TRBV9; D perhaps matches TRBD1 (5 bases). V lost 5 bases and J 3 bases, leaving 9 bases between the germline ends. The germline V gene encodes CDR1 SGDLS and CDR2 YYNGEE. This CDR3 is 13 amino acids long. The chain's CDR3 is CASRNRFNQPQHF. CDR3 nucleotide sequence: TGTGCCAGCAGGAACAGGTTCAATCAGCCCCAGCATTTT. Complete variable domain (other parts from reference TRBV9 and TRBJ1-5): DSGVTQTPKHLITATGQRVTLRCSPRSGDLSVYWYQQSLDQGLQFLIQYYNGEERAKGNILERFSAQQFPDLHSELNLSSLELGDSALYFCASRNRFNQPQHFGDGTRLSIL.

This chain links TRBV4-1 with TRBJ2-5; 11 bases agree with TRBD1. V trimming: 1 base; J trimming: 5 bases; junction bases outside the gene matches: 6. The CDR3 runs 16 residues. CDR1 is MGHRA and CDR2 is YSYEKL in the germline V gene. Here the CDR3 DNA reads TGCGCCAGCAGCCAAGGTGGACAGGGGGCTTGGGAGACCCAGTACTTC. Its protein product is CASSQGGQGAWETQYF.

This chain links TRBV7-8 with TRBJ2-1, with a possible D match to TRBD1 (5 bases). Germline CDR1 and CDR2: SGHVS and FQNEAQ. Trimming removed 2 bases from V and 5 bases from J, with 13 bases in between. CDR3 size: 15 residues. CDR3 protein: CASSLNDRFHNEQFF. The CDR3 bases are TGTGCCAGCAGCTTAAACGACAGATTCCACAATGAGCAGTTCTTC.

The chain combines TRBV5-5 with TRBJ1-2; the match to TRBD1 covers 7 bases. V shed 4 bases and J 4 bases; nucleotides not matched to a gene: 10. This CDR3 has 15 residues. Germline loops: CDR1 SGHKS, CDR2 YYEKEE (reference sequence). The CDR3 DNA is TGTGCCAGCAGCCCCCTCGTTGGGACAGCCTATGGCTACACCTTC. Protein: CASSPLVGTAYGYTF.

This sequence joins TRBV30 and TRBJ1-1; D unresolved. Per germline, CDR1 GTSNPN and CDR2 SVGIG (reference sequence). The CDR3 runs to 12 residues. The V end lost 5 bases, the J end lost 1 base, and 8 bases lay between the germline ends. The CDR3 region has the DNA TGTGCCTGGGGACGGGGGAACACTGAAGCTTTCTTT. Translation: CAWGRGNTEAFF.

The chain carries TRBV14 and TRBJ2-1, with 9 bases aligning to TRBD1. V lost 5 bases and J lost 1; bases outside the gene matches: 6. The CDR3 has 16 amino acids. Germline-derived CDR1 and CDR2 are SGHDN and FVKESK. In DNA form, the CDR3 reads TGTGCCAGCAGCGCAGAACAGGGGGCTTCCTACAATGAGCAGTTCTTC. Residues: CASSAEQGASYNEQFF.

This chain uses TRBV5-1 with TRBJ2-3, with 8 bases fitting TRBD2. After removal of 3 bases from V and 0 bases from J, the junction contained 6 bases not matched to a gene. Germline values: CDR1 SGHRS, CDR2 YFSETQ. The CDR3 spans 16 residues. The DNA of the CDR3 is TGCGCCAGCAGCTCAATGGCGGGAGGAAGCACAGATACGCAGTATTTT. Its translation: CASSSMAGGSTDTQYF.

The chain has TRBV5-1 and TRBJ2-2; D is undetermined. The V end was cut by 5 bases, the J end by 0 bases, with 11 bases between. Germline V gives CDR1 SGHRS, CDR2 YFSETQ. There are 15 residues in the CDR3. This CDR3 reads CASRLQTANTGELFF. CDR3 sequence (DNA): TGCGCCAGCAGATTACAGACCGCGAACACCGGGGAGCTGTTTTTT.

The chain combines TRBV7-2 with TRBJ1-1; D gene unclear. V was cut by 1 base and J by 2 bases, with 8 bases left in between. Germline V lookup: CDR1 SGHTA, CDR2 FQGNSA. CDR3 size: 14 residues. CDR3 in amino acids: CASSLEGGNTEAFF. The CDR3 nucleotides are TGTGCCAGCAGCTTAGAAGGAGGAAACACTGAAGCTTTCTTT.

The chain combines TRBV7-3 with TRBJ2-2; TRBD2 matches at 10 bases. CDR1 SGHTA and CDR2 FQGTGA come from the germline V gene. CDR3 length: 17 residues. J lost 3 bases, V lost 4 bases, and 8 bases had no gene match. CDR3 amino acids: CASSSSLGLADTGELFF. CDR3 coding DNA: TGTGCCAGCAGCTCGTCCCTCGGACTAGCGGACACCGGGGAGCTGTTTTTT.

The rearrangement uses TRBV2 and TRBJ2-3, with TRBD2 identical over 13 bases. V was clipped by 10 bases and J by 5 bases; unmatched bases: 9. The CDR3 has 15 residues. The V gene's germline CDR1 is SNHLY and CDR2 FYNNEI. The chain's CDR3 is CANNRLAGGGDTQYF. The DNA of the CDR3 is TGTGCCAACAATCGACTAGCGGGAGGAGGAGATACGCAGTATTTT.

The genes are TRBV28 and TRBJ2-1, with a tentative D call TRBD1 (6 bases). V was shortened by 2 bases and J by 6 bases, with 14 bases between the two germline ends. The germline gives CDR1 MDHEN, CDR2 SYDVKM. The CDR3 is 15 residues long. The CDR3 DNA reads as TGTGCCAGCAGTTTAGAGTTCCCAGGGGTCAATGAGCAGTTCTTC. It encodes CASSLEFPGVNEQFF.

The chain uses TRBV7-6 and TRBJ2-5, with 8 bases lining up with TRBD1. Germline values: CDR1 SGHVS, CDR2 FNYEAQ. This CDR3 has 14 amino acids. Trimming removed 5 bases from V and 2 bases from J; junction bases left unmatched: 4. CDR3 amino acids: CASSLWTGQETQYF. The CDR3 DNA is TGTGCCAGCAGCCTATGGACAGGGCAAGAGACCCAGTACTTC.